Listed below are T cell receptor beta chains from one sample, sequenced in a study of blood T cell repertoires in COVID-19. Profiled with immunoSEQ multiplex PCR; TCRdb holds only in-frame clones, not every one. The profile shows 55,000 to 75,000 clones, approximately 79% of them singletons. The source material was peripheral blood. The origin of the receptors is a man older than 75 with active COVID-19. The CDR3 runs from the conserved cysteine through the conserved F or W. D genes are given only for firm matches. Rows give clone size only sometimes, using once, few, many, or a class for an expanded clone.

abundance: NA
v_gene: TRBV27
d_gene: TRBD1
j_gene: TRBJ2-1
CDR3aa: CASRQDGTGPYNEQFF
CDR3nt: TGTGCCAGCAGACAAGACGGGACAGGGCCTTACAATGAGCAGTTCTTC

abundance: few
v_gene: TRBV25-1
d_gene: NA
j_gene: TRBJ1-2
CDR3aa: CASSERGPGGYTF
CDR3nt: TGTGCCAGCAGTGAGCGAGGACCGGGGGGCTACACCTTC

abundance: NA
v_gene: TRBV4-1
d_gene: NA
j_gene: TRBJ1-2
CDR3aa: CASSQTGLYGYTF
CDR3nt: TGCGCCAGCAGCCAGACAGGTCTCTATGGCTACACCTTC

abundance: NA
v_gene: TRBV2
d_gene: NA
j_gene: TRBJ2-5
CDR3aa: CASSFQFLETQYF
CDR3nt: TGTGCCAGCAGTTTTCAGTTTTTGGAGACCCAGTACTTC

abundance: NA
v_gene: TRBV7-9
d_gene: TRBD2
j_gene: TRBJ2-7
CDR3aa: CASSPRTSGSYEQYF
CDR3nt: TGTGCCAGCAGCCCTCGGACTAGCGGGAGCTACGAGCAGTACTTC

abundance: NA
v_gene: TRBV24-1
d_gene: TRBD2
j_gene: TRBJ2-3
CDR3aa: CATPGTSGETDTQYF
CDR3nt: TGTGCCACCCCCGGGACTAGCGGGGAAACAGATACGCAGTATTTT

abundance: NA
v_gene: TRBV3-1/TRBV3-2
d_gene: NA
j_gene: TRBJ2-1
CDR3aa: CASSQSGFGNEQFF
CDR3nt: TGTGCCAGCAGCCAATCAGGGTTCGGGAATGAGCAGTTCTTC

abundance: once
v_gene: TRBV24-1
d_gene: NA
j_gene: TRBJ2-1
CDR3aa: CATSGSSYNEQFF
CDR3nt: TGTGCCACGTCCGGTAGCTCCTACAATGAGCAGTTCTTC

abundance: NA
v_gene: TRBV29-1
d_gene: TRBD1
j_gene: TRBJ1-2
CDR3aa: CSVGTGANYGYTF
CDR3nt: TGCAGCGTTGGAACAGGGGCTAACTATGGCTACACCTTC

abundance: NA
v_gene: TRBV6-6
d_gene: NA
j_gene: TRBJ1-1
CDR3aa: CASLETVNTEAFF
CDR3nt: TGTGCCAGCCTAGAAACGGTGAACACTGAAGCTTTCTTT

abundance: once
v_gene: TRBV4-3
d_gene: NA
j_gene: TRBJ2-3
CDR3aa: CASSQASYTDTQYF
CDR3nt: TGCGCCAGCAGCCAAGCTTCTTACACAGATACGCAGTATTTT

abundance: NA
v_gene: TRBV29-1
d_gene: NA
j_gene: TRBJ1-2
CDR3aa: CSGRGDYGYTF
CDR3nt: TGCAGCGGCAGGGGTGACTATGGCTACACCTTC

abundance: NA
v_gene: TRBV9
d_gene: TRBD2
j_gene: TRBJ2-3
CDR3aa: CASSVAGLASDTQYF
CDR3nt: TGTGCCAGCAGCGTAGCGGGACTAGCATCCGATACGCAGTATTTT

abundance: NA
v_gene: TRBV6-1
d_gene: NA
j_gene: TRBJ1-5
CDR3aa: CASSEGARQPQHF
CDR3nt: TGTGCCAGCAGCGAAGGGGCACGGCAGCCCCAGCATTTT

abundance: NA
v_gene: TRBV30
d_gene: NA
j_gene: TRBJ1-1
CDR3aa: CAWSLINSGTEAFF
CDR3nt: TGTGCCTGGAGCCTCATCAACTCGGGGACTGAAGCTTTCTTT

abundance: NA
v_gene: TRBV6-5
d_gene: NA
j_gene: TRBJ1-1
CDR3aa: CASSQQTNTEAFF
CDR3nt: TGTGCCAGCAGCCAACAGACGAACACTGAAGCTTTCTTT

abundance: once
v_gene: TRBV6-4
d_gene: NA
j_gene: TRBJ1-4
CDR3aa: CASSDSGGVGEKLFF
CDR3nt: TGTGCCAGCAGTGACTCCGGGGGGGTCGGTGAAAAACTGTTTTTT

abundance: NA
v_gene: TRBV7-8
d_gene: NA
j_gene: TRBJ1-6
CDR3aa: CASSLVQVQSPLHF
CDR3nt: TGTGCCAGCAGCTTAGTACAGGTGCAATCACCCCTCCACTTT

abundance: NA
v_gene: TRBV5-4
d_gene: NA
j_gene: TRBJ1-6
CDR3aa: CASSSRQQNNSPLHF
CDR3nt: TGTGCCAGCAGCTCCCGACAGCAGAATAATTCACCCCTCCACTTT

abundance: NA
v_gene: TRBV27
d_gene: TRBD1
j_gene: TRBJ2-7
CDR3aa: CASRDWDAGGYEQYF
CDR3nt: TGTGCCAGCAGGGACTGGGACGCAGGGGGATACGAGCAGTACTTC

abundance: NA
v_gene: TRBV2
d_gene: NA
j_gene: TRBJ2-7
CDR3aa: CATIVQRAPSYEQYF
CDR3nt: TGTGCCACCATCGTCCAGCGGGCCCCCTCCTACGAGCAGTACTTC

abundance: once
v_gene: TRBV3-1/TRBV3-2
d_gene: TRBD2
j_gene: TRBJ2-3
CDR3aa: CASSQGLAGGLGTDTQYF
CDR3nt: TGTGCCAGCAGCCAAGGCCTAGCGGGGGGGCTCGGCACAGATACGCAGTATTTT

abundance: NA
v_gene: TRBV5-4
d_gene: TRBD2
j_gene: TRBJ2-7
CDR3aa: CASTQGLAGSYEQYF
CDR3nt: TGTGCCAGCACCCAAGGACTAGCGGGCTCCTACGAGCAGTACTTC

abundance: NA
v_gene: TRBV2
d_gene: TRBD2
j_gene: TRBJ2-2
CDR3aa: CASSVTSGGTGELFF
CDR3nt: TGTGCCAGCAGCGTGACTAGCGGGGGTACCGGGGAGCTGTTTTTT

abundance: NA
v_gene: TRBV9
d_gene: TRBD1
j_gene: TRBJ1-2
CDR3aa: CASSVDLTGATGGYTF
CDR3nt: TGTGCCAGCAGCGTAGACCTGACAGGGGCGACTGGTGGCTACACCTTC

abundance: NA
v_gene: TRBV9
d_gene: NA
j_gene: TRBJ2-3
CDR3aa: CASSVNSYTDTQYF
CDR3nt: TGTGCCAGCAGCGTAAACAGCTACACAGATACGCAGTATTTT

abundance: many
v_gene: TRBV24-1
d_gene: NA
j_gene: TRBJ1-5
CDR3aa: CATSDTGRRAGGNQPQHF
CDR3nt: TGTGCCACCAGTGACACGGGCCGACGCGCGGGGGGCAATCAGCCCCAGCATTTT